The clone carrying this T cell receptor beta chain was seen ten or more times. As yet, its antigen is unknown. The entry originates in a study of beta chain features in type 1 diabetes. CD4+ naive, central memory, regulatory and stem cell-like memory cells were sorted via CD45RO/CCR7/CD25/CD127/CD95/CD27. The investigators reverse transcribed all of the isolated RNA, so they sequenced expressed TCRB transcripts. Clones were sequenced by immunoSEQ multiplex PCR, and TCRdb holds only the in-frame ones, with some missing. The sample includes 200,000 to 250,000 clones, 27% of them seen just once. The CDR3 spans 11 residues. V lost 5 bases to trimming and J lost 12 bases, with 11 bases between them. Per the germline V gene, CDR1 is SGHTA and CDR2 is FQGNSA. Whole-study results and caveats: Patients with type 1 diabetes carried fewer insertions and had more deletions at their VDJ junctions. HLA influence on TCRB rearrangement stayed unresolved here. Patients showed naive, central memory and Treg TCRB repertoires that appeared more similar than those of healthy donors.

The receptor was isolated from a young man in good health. The rearrangement uses TRBV7-2 and TRBJ2-4; weak D call: TRBD2 (5 bases). The sequenced material came from central memory CD4+ T cells from blood. CDR3 sequence reads: CASSPGLNQYF. The CDR3 DNA is TGTGCCAGCAGCCCAGGACTTAATCAGTACTTC.